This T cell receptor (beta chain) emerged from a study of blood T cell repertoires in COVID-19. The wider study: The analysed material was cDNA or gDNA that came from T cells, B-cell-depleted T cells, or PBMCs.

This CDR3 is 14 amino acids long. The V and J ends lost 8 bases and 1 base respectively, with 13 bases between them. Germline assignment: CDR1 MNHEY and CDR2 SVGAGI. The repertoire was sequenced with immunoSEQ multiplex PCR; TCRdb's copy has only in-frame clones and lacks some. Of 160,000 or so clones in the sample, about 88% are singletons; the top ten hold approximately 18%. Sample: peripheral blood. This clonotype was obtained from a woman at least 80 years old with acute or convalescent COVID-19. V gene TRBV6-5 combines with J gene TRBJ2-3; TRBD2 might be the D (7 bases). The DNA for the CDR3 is TGTGCCAGCGGGGGGGCAGTAGGCACAGATACGCAGTATTTT. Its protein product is CASGGAVGTDTQYF.